The rows below give T cell receptor beta chains drawn from one sample of a study of T cells in Graves' hyperthyroidism and ophthalmopathy. A single record per CDR3 protein comes from TCRdb applying MiXCR to the multiplex PCR reads. This table holds about 180,000 distinct CDR3 sequences, 15% to 20% found once. The sequencing sample was made of blood. The receptors stem from a woman aged 50 to 65 with Graves' hyperthyroidism. CDR3s include the opening cysteine and the closing phenylalanine or tryptophan. A D gene is named only where the DNA matches it firmly. Clone sizes are given selectively: once, few, many, or a class where the clone is expanded.

TRBJ1-6 NA TRBV10-3 many CAISEEGGGSPLHF TGTGCCATCAGTGAGGAAGGCGGGGGCTCACCCCTCCACTTT
TRBJ2-3 NA TRBV2 NA CASSESSPPSTDTQYF TGTGCCAGCAGTGAGTCTAGCCCTCCCAGCACGGATACGCAGTATTTT
TRBJ2-3 TRBD2 TRBV6-1 many CASSGRTSGATDTQYF TGTGCCAGCAGTGGGAGGACTAGCGGAGCCACAGATACGCAGTATTTT
TRBJ2-5 TRBD2 TRBV7-2 NA CASSPGLALETQYF TGTGCCAGCAGCCCTGGACTAGCTCTAGAGACCCAGTACTTC
TRBJ2-1 NA TRBV7-9 NA CASSLSVGVTADLKFF TGTGCCAGCAGCTTATCCGTGGGGGTCACAGCGGACCTAAAGTTCTTC
TRBJ2-7 NA TRBV5-1 many CASSLEPYEQYF TGCGCCAGCAGCTTGGAGCCCTACGAGCAGTACTTC
TRBJ2-1 NA TRBV5-1 NA CASSPGLAYNEQFF TGCGCCAGCAGCCCAGGGTTGGCCTACAATGAGCAGTTCTTC
TRBJ1-2 TRBD1 TRBV20-1 many CSPGQGADYGYTF TGCAGTCCAGGACAGGGGGCTGACTATGGCTACACCTTC
TRBJ2-1 NA TRBV11-1 many CASSLALEGDNEQFF TGTGCCAGCAGCTTAGCCCTAGAAGGGGACAATGAGCAGTTCTTC
TRBJ2-6 NA TRBV12-3/TRBV12-4 many CASSHRTVLGSGANVLTF TGTGCCAGCAGCCATCGCACAGTTCTGGGCTCTGGGGCCAACGTCCTGACTTTC
TRBJ1-6 NA TRBV28 NA CASSLTQHNSPLHF TGTGCCAGCAGTTTAACACAGCATAATTCACCCCTCCACTTT
TRBJ1-2 NA TRBV2 many CASSPDFNYGYTF TGTGCCAGCAGTCCCGATTTTAACTATGGCTACACCTTC
TRBJ2-5 TRBD2 TRBV7-9 many CASKEGPGSGVEETQYF TGTGCCAGCAAAGAGGGCCCAGGTAGCGGGGTTGAAGAGACCCAGTACTTC
TRBJ1-2 TRBD1 TRBV27 many CASSPAGQTNYGYTF TGTGCCAGCAGTCCGGCGGGACAGACCAACTATGGCTACACCTTC
TRBJ2-1 TRBD2 TRBV24-1 NA CATSDLKSASGGAVIYNEQFF TGTGCCACCAGTGATTTGAAGTCGGCTAGCGGGGGGGCCGTAATTTACAATGAGCAGTTCTTC
TRBJ1-2 NA TRBV29-1 many CSVNRQDYNNYGYTF TGCAGCGTCAACCGACAGGACTATAATAACTATGGCTACACCTTC
TRBJ2-5 NA TRBV4-1 many CASSQERDSETQYF TGCGCCAGCAGCCAAGAAAGGGATTCGGAGACCCAGTACTTC
TRBJ2-7 NA TRBV9 NA CASSVGYGAYEQYF TGTGCCAGCAGCGTAGGGTACGGTGCCTACGAGCAGTACTTC
TRBJ2-7 NA TRBV28 few CASSQGGNTYEQYF TGTGCCAGCAGCCAAGGGGGAAATACCTACGAGCAGTACTTC
TRBJ2-3 TRBD1 TRBV28 many CASSLGGQGKTDTQYF TGTGCCAGCAGTTTAGGTGGACAGGGGAAGACAGATACGCAGTATTTT
TRBJ1-1 NA TRBV20-1 many CSARTGTRDTEAFF TGCAGTGCGAGAACCGGGACCCGGGACACTGAAGCTTTCTTT
TRBJ2-1 NA TRBV6-1 many CASQASPYNEQFF TGTGCCAGCCAGGCCAGTCCCTACAATGAGCAGTTCTTC
TRBJ2-4 NA TRBV28 many CASGVGGLGAKNIQYF TGTGCCAGCGGGGTGGGAGGCTTAGGGGCCAAAAACATTCAGTACTTC
TRBJ2-4 NA TRBV6-4 once CASSEGAAAVDIQYF TGTGCCAGCAGTGAGGGGGCAGCGGCTGTGGACATTCAGTACTTC
TRBJ2-7 NA TRBV5-1 few CASSLDLGLNYEQYF TGCGCCAGCAGCTTGGATCTGGGTCTCAACTACGAGCAGTACTTC
TRBJ2-5 NA TRBV7-2 many CASSLVRLETQYF TGTGCCAGCAGCTTAGTTCGCCTGGAGACCCAGTACTTC
TRBJ1-2 NA TRBV18 few CASSPGLDFGYTF TGTGCCAGCTCGCCGGGGCTGGATTTCGGCTACACCTTC
TRBJ2-4 NA TRBV6-1 many CASSPHPYTDEAKNIQYF TGTGCCAGCAGTCCCCACCCCTATACCGATGAAGCCAAAAACATTCAGTACTTC
TRBJ2-5 TRBD2 TRBV4-1 NA CASSQEPGLVWETQYF TGCGCCAGCAGCCAAGAACCGGGACTAGTTTGGGAGACCCAGTACTTC
TRBJ1-1 NA TRBV5-1 many CASSLGQAEAFF TGCGCCAGCAGCTTGGGGCAGGCAGAAGCTTTCTTT
TRBJ2-1 NA TRBV12-3/TRBV12-4 many CASSSGALRGNEQFF TGTGCCAGCAGTTCCGGGGCCCTTAGGGGAAATGAGCAGTTCTTC
TRBJ1-5 NA TRBV27 many CASSLGGPQPQHF TGTGCCAGCAGCCTAGGGGGGCCTCAGCCCCAGCATTTT
TRBJ2-1 TRBD2 TRBV4-3 NA CASKLAGSNEQFF TGCGCCAGCAAACTAGCGGGGAGCAATGAGCAGTTCTTC
TRBJ2-7 NA TRBV4-1 NA CASSQDKGGSSYEQYF TGCGCCAGCAGCCAAGATAAAGGGGGGAGCTCCTACGAGCAGTACTTC
TRBJ2-5 NA TRBV3-1 many CASSHSSRGRETQYF TGTGCCAGCAGCCATTCTTCCCGGGGCCGGGAGACCCAGTACTTC
TRBJ1-6 NA TRBV9 few CASSEGPGPLHF TGTGCCAGCAGCGAGGGGCCCGGGCCCCTCCACTTT
TRBJ1-1 TRBD1 TRBV27 NA CASSLGRGILKNTEAFF TGTGCCAGCAGTTTAGGCAGGGGGATACTAAAGAACACTGAAGCTTTCTTT
TRBJ2-7 NA TRBV13 many CASTLGTGSYEQYF TGTGCCAGCACCCTCGGGACTGGCTCCTACGAGCAGTACTTC
TRBJ2-7 NA TRBV4-2 many CASSQVDSGALYEQYF TGTGCCAGCAGCCAGGTGGATAGTGGGGCACTCTACGAGCAGTACTTC
TRBJ2-3 NA TRBV28 few CASSLPSQLTDTQYF TGTGCCAGCAGTTTACCCTCCCAACTCACAGATACGCAGTATTTT
TRBJ1-1 NA TRBV7-7 many CASSFALGTEAFF TGTGCTAGCAGCTTCGCCTTAGGCACTGAAGCTTTCTTT
TRBJ2-3 TRBD2 TRBV4-1 few CASSQESAGGLSTDTQYF TGCGCCAGCAGCCAAGAGTCCGCGGGGGGCCTTAGCACAGATACGCAGTATTTT
TRBJ1-1 TRBD1 TRBV2 many CASSDQGARTEAFF TGTGCCAGCAGTGACCAGGGGGCGCGGACTGAAGCTTTCTTT
TRBJ2-7 TRBD1 TRBV27 many CASSPAQWAGGHEQYF TGTGCCAGCAGTCCCGCGCAATGGGCAGGGGGCCACGAGCAGTACTTC
TRBJ1-2 NA TRBV18 many CASSPGTASGYTF TGTGCCAGCTCACCAGGGACTGCCTCAGGCTACACCTTC
TRBJ1-2 NA TRBV20-1 many CSARENHVGGYTF TGCAGTGCTAGAGAAAACCACGTCGGGGGCTACACCTTC
TRBJ1-1 TRBD1 TRBV3-1 many CASSQNRGLAFF TGTGCCAGCAGCCAAAACAGGGGGCTAGCTTTCTTT
TRBJ2-7 NA TRBV7-4 many CASIPSYEQYF TGTGCCAGCATCCCATCCTACGAGCAGTACTTC
TRBJ2-5 NA TRBV27 many CASSPSGPQETQYF TGTGCCAGCAGTCCCTCAGGCCCGCAAGAGACCCAGTACTTC
TRBJ1-5 NA TRBV7-2 few CASSLGGQRNQPQHF TGTGCCAGCAGCTTAGGCGGACAGAGAAATCAGCCCCAGCATTTT